The next 6 T cell receptor beta chains were all read from a single sample in a study of T-cell memory formation after mild COVID-19. TCRdb reprocessed the 5' RACE reads with MiXCR, giving one entry per CDR3 protein. The table lists hundreds of thousands of distinct CDR3 sequences, about a fifth of them singletons. Sequenced input: PBMCs or a T cell subset sorted from them (not recorded which). These receptors came from an adult woman who had mild COVID-19 (a few samples of this study predate the infection). Cell type and time point are not known.

This chain connects TRBV7-9 to TRBJ2-3; no clear D. CDR3 length: 15 residues. V was cut by 2 bases and J by 0 bases, with 9 bases left in between. Germline CDR1 SEHNR, CDR2 FQNEAQ (reference sequence). Written as DNA, the CDR3 is TGTGCCAGCAGCTTATTCGGGCCTAGCACAGATACGCAGTATTTT. As protein: CASSLFGPSTDTQYF.

The sample holds a few counts of this clonotype. The chain employs TRBV5-1 and TRBJ2-1; 7 bases fit TRBD1. The CDR3 is made up of 13 amino acids. V shed 3 bases, J shed 7 bases, and the junction held 4 bases outside the gene matches. CDR1 SGHRS and CDR2 YFSETQ come from the germline V gene. CDR3 nucleotides: TGCGCCAGCAGCTCGGCAGGGGGTAATGAGCAGTTCTTC. Translating gives CASSSAGGNEQFF.

This clonotype came up a few times. The chain joins TRBV4-3 to TRBJ2-7, with 9 bases aligning to TRBD1. The germline gives CDR1 LGHNA, CDR2 YSLEER. The CDR3 totals 15 residues. Trimming at V came to 0 bases and at J to 3 bases, leaving 3 bases not matched to a gene. The CDR3 here is CASSQDSDRGYEQYF. As DNA, the CDR3 is TGCGCCAGCAGCCAAGATTCGGACAGGGGCTACGAGCAGTACTTC.

This clonotype was detected only a few times. V usage is TRBV7-8 and J usage is TRBJ1-2, with 8 bases fitting TRBD1. V dropped 5 bases and J dropped 8; count of bases not matched to a gene: 28. The CDR3 has 20 amino acids. Germline CDR1 SGHVS, CDR2 FQNEAQ. CDR3 in amino acids: CASSATGGLLPFRGHDGYTF. In DNA, the CDR3 is TGTGCCAGCAGCGCTACAGGGGGTTTACTCCCTTTCAGGGGGCATGACGGCTACACCTTC. The whole variable domain, remainder taken from reference TRBV7-8 and TRBJ1-2, is GAGVSQSPRYKVAKRGQDVALRCDPISGHVSLFWYQQALGQGPEFLTYFQNEAQLDKSGLPSDRFFAERPEGSVSTLKIQRTQQEDSAVYLCASSATGGLLPFRGHDGYTFGSGTRLTVV.

This clonotype was seen a few times. This rearrangement joins TRBV5-1 to TRBJ2-7; TRBD1 might be the D (6 bases). Germline CDR1 SGHRS, CDR2 YFSETQ. Trimming left V 4 bases short and J 6 bases short, with 17 bases between. CDR3 length equals 14 residues. CDR3 coding DNA: TGCGCCAGCAGCATAACACAGGGTGAGGTCGAGCAGTACTTC. Its protein product is CASSITQGEVEQYF.

The chain uses TRBV10-2 and TRBJ2-1; 8 bases line up with TRBD2. J gave up 0 bases and V 2 bases, and 6 bases lay outside the gene matches. The CDR3 extends over 17 amino acids. Germline CDR1 WSHSY, CDR2 SAAADI. CDR3 nucleotides: TGCGCCAGCAGTGAGCTGAGCAGCGGGAGCTCCTACAATGAGCAGTTCTTC. Protein: CASSELSSGSSYNEQFF.